This TCR beta chain emerged from a study of T cell clones after liver transplantation. Study as a whole: Subjects received no induction therapy and standard immunosuppression until randomization at 12-24 months post-transplant.

V was trimmed by 4 bases and J by 0 bases, leaving 11 bases between them. The CDR3 totals 15 residues. The germline V gene has CDR1 SGDLS and CDR2 YYNGEE. Repertoires were generated with immunoSEQ multiplex PCR, while TCRdb's copy carries only in-frame clones and drops some. The sample includes about 120,000 clones, approximately 90% seen only once; the top ten take approximately 0.88%. Thawed unstimulated PBMCs were FACS-sorted by CD3, CD4 and CD8 into two populations. The chain uses TRBV9 and TRBJ2-1; D is ambiguous. The input for sequencing was CD4+ T cells from blood, taken 12 months after liver transplant. The receptor was derived from a human patient who received a liver transplant. A subset of T cells may come from the graft donor. The CDR3 bases are TGTGCCAGCAGCCCCCGATTTTCCTCCTACAATGAGCAGTTCTTC. Encoded protein: CASSPRFSSYNEQFF.